The rows below give T cell receptor beta chains drawn from one sample of a study of cytomegalovirus exposure and HLA in healthy donors. Here immunoSEQ multiplex PCR was the method, and the copy in TCRdb shows in-frame clones only, minus some. The sample lists around 150,000 clones, about nine tenths seen once, with under 0.8% in the top ten. Sample: PBMCs. The receptor set was obtained from a man between 18 and 29 years old in good health and CMV-seronegative. CDR3s include the opening cysteine and the closing phenylalanine or tryptophan. The D gene is left open where the match is weak. Size is stated for part of the rows, as once, few or many counts, or as a class when the clone is expanded.

D gene | J gene | clone size | V gene | CDR3 DNA | CDR3 protein
TRBD2 | TRBJ2-1 | few | TRBV2 | TGTGCCAGCAGCCGGGGACTACAGTTCTTC | CASSRGLQFF
TRBD1 | TRBJ2-5 | . | TRBV5-1 | TGCGCCAGCAGCCAGGGGACAGGGGGTGGAAGTGGCCAAGAGACCCAGTACTTC | CASSQGTGGGSGQETQYF
TRBD1 | TRBJ2-6 | . | TRBV7-3 | TGTGCCAGCAGCCCAGGGACAGGCTCTGGGGCCAACGTCCTGACTTTC | CASSPGTGSGANVLTF
. | TRBJ2-3 | . | TRBV30 | TGTGCCTGGAGCCCCCCCCTGAGCCCGCGGGCGACGGGCGATACGCAGTATTTT | CAWSPPLSPRATGDTQYF
. | TRBJ1-4 | . | TRBV30 | TGTGCCTGGAGCCCCTATACAGGGTTAGGGGAAAAACTGTTTTTT | CAWSPYTGLGEKLFF
. | TRBJ1-4 | . | TRBV2 | TGTGCCAGCAGGGCCCGGGGGGGTCGGGAAAAACTGTTTTTT | CASRARGGREKLFF
. | TRBJ2-1 | . | TRBV7-3 | TGTGCCAGCAGCTTATTTAGAGACAGGTTCTCCTACAATGAGCAGTTCTTC | CASSLFRDRFSYNEQFF
TRBD2 | TRBJ2-5 | . | TRBV27 | TGTGCCAGCAAAAGGACAGGTCGGACTAGCGGGAGGGGAGAGACCCAGTACTTC | CASKRTGRTSGRGETQYF
TRBD1 | TRBJ2-1 | once | TRBV11-3 | TGTGCCAGCAGCAAGGACAGGGCGTTCTTC | CASSKDRAFF
TRBD1 | TRBJ2-5 | . | TRBV19 | TGTGCCAGTAGTATCGGGCAGGGGGCCCTGGAGACCCAGTACTTC | CASSIGQGALETQYF
TRBD1 | TRBJ2-1 | . | TRBV12-5 | TGTGCTAGTGGTACAATCCGGGACAGGGGATACAATGAGCAGTTCTTC | CASGTIRDRGYNEQFF
. | TRBJ2-1 | . | TRBV2 | TGTGCCAGCAGGGGAGGCTCCTACAATGAGCAGTTCTTC | CASRGGSYNEQFF
TRBD2 | TRBJ2-1 | . | TRBV19 | TGTGCCAGTAGGAGACTAGCGGTCTACAATGAGCAGTTCTTC | CASRRLAVYNEQFF
. | TRBJ1-2 | . | TRBV9 | TGTGCCAGCAGGTGGGGAGCAGATTCCCACTATGGCTACACCTTC | CASRWGADSHYGYTF
TRBD2 | TRBJ2-5 | . | TRBV9 | TGTGCCAGCAGCGAAAGACTAGCGGGAGGGCGAGAGACCCAGTACTTC | CASSERLAGGRETQYF
. | TRBJ1-4 | . | TRBV6-5 | TGTGCCAGCAGTTACTCGAGGGAGGGTGTAGGAGAAAAACTGTTTTTT | CASSYSREGVGEKLFF
TRBD1 | TRBJ1-3 | . | TRBV6-5 | TGTGCCAGCAGCGCGGACAGGTCAGAAGGAAACACCATATATTTT | CASSADRSEGNTIYF
. | TRBJ1-5 | . | TRBV18 | TGTGCCAGCTCACCACTGTCAGCGAATCAGCCCCAGCATTTT | CASSPLSANQPQHF
TRBD1 | TRBJ2-2 | few | TRBV6-4 | TGTGCCAGCAGTGCCGCCGGGACAGGGGGCACCACCGACACCGGGGAGCTGTTTTTT | CASSAAGTGGTTDTGELFF
. | TRBJ2-5 | few | TRBV2 | TGTGCCAGCACGCAGGGAGGAGAGACCCAGTACTTC | CASTQGGETQYF
. | TRBJ1-3 | . | TRBV30 | TGTGCCTGGAGCGCGAATTATGGAAACACCATATATTTT | CAWSANYGNTIYF
. | TRBJ1-4 | . | TRBV2 | TGTGCCAGCAGTGGGCAGGCTGCAACTAATGAAAAACTGTTTTTT | CASSGQAATNEKLFF
. | TRBJ2-7 | . | TRBV5-1 | TGCGCCAGCAGCTTGTCTTGGACAGCCTACGAGCAGTACTTC | CASSLSWTAYEQYF
. | TRBJ1-5 | . | TRBV5-6 | TGTGCCAGCAGCTTTGGGCAGGGTCAGCCCCAGCATTTT | CASSFGQGQPQHF
TRBD1 | TRBJ2-2 | . | TRBV5-4 | TGTGCCAGCAGCTTGGGGCAGGGGGCAGGCGGGGAGCTGTTTTTT | CASSLGQGAGGELFF
. | TRBJ2-5 | . | TRBV7-8 | TGTGCCAGCAGCTTAGGGTCAGAAGAGACCCAGTACTTC | CASSLGSEETQYF